The 22 T cell receptor beta chains listed next were all sequenced from one sample in a study of cytomegalovirus exposure and HLA in healthy donors. PCR was performed using 60 Vbeta and 13 Jbeta primers. Libraries were prepared by immunoSEQ multiplex PCR; TCRdb keeps only in-frame clonotypes and omits some of them. The sample includes under 200,000 clones, about 84% of them seen just once. Sequenced sample: PBMCs. These receptors were taken from a man aged 50-59 years in good health and CMV-seropositive.

The V call is TRBV15, the J call TRBJ1-4, with 11 bases identical to TRBD1. This CDR3 contains 15 residues. Per the germline V gene, CDR1 is LNHNV and CDR2 is YYDKDF (reference sequence). V lost 3 bases and J lost 8; bases outside the gene matches: 5. CDR3 residues: CATSRAGQGAEKLFF. CDR3 nucleotide sequence: TGTGCCACCAGCAGGGCTGGACAGGGGGCCGAAAAACTGTTTTTT.

The genes are TRBV7-2 and TRBJ2-7; 7 nucleotides align to TRBD2. V lost 5 bases, J lost 7 bases, and 14 bases stayed unmatched. Germline V gene sequence: CDR1 SGHTA, CDR2 FQGNSA. The CDR3 length is 15 residues. CDR3 bases: TGTGCCAGCAGCCGGGGGGTAGGACTGGGCTTTGAGCAGTACTTC. It yields the protein CASSRGVGLGFEQYF.

The rearrangement uses TRBV28 and TRBJ2-7; 8 bases line up with TRBD2. The CDR3 sequence is 17 residues long. Per germline, CDR1 MDHEN and CDR2 SYDVKM. With 3 bases clipped from V and 2 bases from J, the junction kept 12 bases outside the gene matches. CDR3 in amino acids: CASSLEAGGGTPYEQYF. DNA for the CDR3: TGTGCCAGCAGTTTGGAGGCGGGAGGCGGCACGCCCTACGAGCAGTACTTC.

V gene TRBV28 combines with J gene TRBJ1-5; D might be TRBD1 (6 bases). The length of the CDR3 is 15 residues. Trimming removed 6 bases from V and 6 bases from J, with 18 bases in between. Germline loops: CDR1 MDHEN, CDR2 SYDVKM. CDR3 sequence: CASRGTGWRTQPQHF. CDR3 DNA: TGTGCCAGCAGGGGAACAGGGTGGAGGACTCAGCCCCAGCATTTT.

This chain links TRBV6-5 with TRBJ2-7; 9 bases are shared with TRBD2. V lost 6 bases to trimming and J lost 7 bases; unmatched junction nucleotides: 10. Germline V gene sequence: CDR1 MNHEY, CDR2 SVGAGI. CDR3 length: 14 amino acids. The DNA for the CDR3 is TGTGCCAGCAGCCGAGGGAACCTAGCGGGGGAGCAGTACTTC. Residues: CASSRGNLAGEQYF.

The V gene is TRBV28, the J gene TRBJ2-4; no reliable D call. From germline, CDR1 is MDHEN and CDR2 SYDVKM. The CDR3 sequence is 14 residues long. Trimming took 5 bases from V and 7 from J, leaving 15 bases between them. The CDR3 sequence is CASSVPPAENIQYF. In DNA form, the CDR3 reads TGTGCCAGCAGTGTGCCTCCTGCGGAGAACATTCAGTACTTC.

The genes are TRBV2 and TRBJ2-3; TRBD2 aligns across 8 bases. The length of the CDR3 is 16 residues. V lost 6 bases and J lost 4; bases outside the gene matches: 12. Germline V gives CDR1 SNHLY, CDR2 FYNNEI. The chain's CDR3 is CASSHGSGGPADTQYF. In nucleotides, the CDR3 is TGTGCCAGCAGCCATGGATCGGGGGGGCCGGCAGATACGCAGTATTTT.

This clone was seen a few times. The rearrangement links TRBV2 to TRBJ1-1, with a possible D match to TRBD1 (6 bases). Germline CDR1 is SNHLY and CDR2 is FYNNEI. This CDR3 comprises 14 residues. With 2 bases removed from V and 5 bases from J, the gap between germline ends came to 12 bases. As DNA, the CDR3 is TGTGCCAGCAGTGAACGGAATAGGGGGACTGAAGCTTTCTTT. It yields the protein CASSERNRGTEAFF.

Only a few counts were recorded for this clone. CDR3 residues: CSGVAGEPQETQYF. CDR3 in DNA: TGCAGCGGTGTAGCGGGGGAACCCCAAGAGACCCAGTACTTC. J is TRBJ2-5 and V is TRBV29-1; 9 bases agree with TRBD2. With V trimmed by 7 bases and J by 1 base, 7 bases remained unmatched. The CDR3 covers 14 residues. CDR1 is SQVTM, CDR2 ANQGSEA, per germline.

V usage is TRBV5-5 and J usage is TRBJ2-7, with D perhaps matching TRBD1 (5 bases). Trimming stripped 4 bases from V and 0 bases from J, with 11 bases between. Germline lookup yields CDR1 SGHKS and CDR2 YYEKEE (reference sequence). The CDR3 is 14 residues long. CDR3 DNA: TGTGCCAGCAGCCATGACAGTTTCTCCTACGAGCAGTACTTC. Translated, it gives CASSHDSFSYEQYF.

This clone appeared a few times. This chain joins TRBV18 and TRBJ2-1; D is undetermined. Germline-derived CDR1 and CDR2 are KGHSH and LQKENI. The V end lost 8 bases, the J end lost 0 bases, and 14 bases lay between the germline ends. This CDR3 region has 15 residues. The CDR3 spells CASAVGSGSYNEQFF. The CDR3 nucleotides read TGTGCCAGCGCCGTTGGCTCTGGCTCCTACAATGAGCAGTTCTTC.

The rearrangement joins TRBV5-1 to TRBJ2-3; 10 bases match TRBD2. The V gene's germline CDR1 is SGHRS and CDR2 YFSETQ. The CDR3 extends over 15 amino acids. Unmatched junction bases numbered 4, after V lost 2 bases and J lost 4 bases. The CDR3, as DNA: TGCGCCAGCAGCTTCGGGACTAGCGAGGCAGATACGCAGTATTTT. This sequence encodes CASSFGTSEADTQYF.

The V and J genes are TRBV5-4 and TRBJ1-6; TRBD1 agrees at 7 bases. V gave up 3 bases and J gave up 7 bases; unmatched junction bases: 10. The CDR3 loop spans 16 amino acids. Germline CDR1 reads SGHNT; CDR2 reads YYREEE (reference sequence). CDR3 sequence (DNA): TGTGCCAGCAGCTCCAAGGAACAGGGGCGGAATTCACCCCTCCACTTT. Protein sequence: CASSSKEQGRNSPLHF.

The rearrangement joins TRBV6-5 to TRBJ1-5; 8 positions match TRBD1. J gave up 4 bases and V 6 bases, and 5 bases lay outside the gene matches. This CDR3 region has 14 residues. In germline, CDR1 is MNHEY, CDR2 SVGAGI. CDR3 in amino acids: CASSLQGGNQPQHF. The DNA of the CDR3 is TGTGCCAGCAGCCTACAGGGGGGAAATCAGCCCCAGCATTTT.

This sequence joins TRBV6-1 and TRBJ2-3; 13 bases agree with TRBD2. V shed 1 base and J 0 bases; nucleotides not matched to a gene: 10. Germline V gives CDR1 MNHNS, CDR2 SASEGT. The CDR3 totals 20 residues. The CDR3 DNA sequence: TGTGCCAGCAGTGAAGGGGCCGGGACTAGCGGGGCCATTAGCACAGATACGCAGTATTTT. Translating gives CASSEGAGTSGAISTDTQYF.

The chain links TRBV4-1 to TRBJ2-1; a weak D match, TRBD1 (6 bases). V lost 3 bases and J 6 bases, leaving 9 bases between the germline ends. The CDR3 contains 13 residues. Germline V gene sequence: CDR1 MGHRA, CDR2 YSYEKL. CDR3 in DNA: TGCGCCAGCAGCCAGAAAGGGGGCAATGAGCAGTTCTTC. It specifies CASSQKGGNEQFF.

Points on this clone: The sample holds other DNA sequences that translate to the same CDR3. V and J are TRBV2 and TRBJ2-3; D is unresolved. Germline V gene lookup returns CDR1 SNHLY and CDR2 FYNNEI. The CDR3 covers 11 residues. The ends were cut back, 3 bases at V and 5 bases at J, with 3 bases in the middle. The CDR3 region has the DNA TGTGCCAGCAGTGATAGAGATACGCAGTATTTT. Protein sequence: CASSDRDTQYF.

The rearrangement links TRBV7-9 to TRBJ2-3; 7 bases are a match to TRBD1. The CDR3 is 15 residues long. J lost 5 bases, V lost 1 base, and 6 bases had no gene match. Germline-derived CDR1 and CDR2 are SEHNR and FQNEAQ (reference sequence). The CDR3 reads CASSLGQGIRDTQYF. DNA of the CDR3: TGTGCCAGCAGCTTAGGACAGGGCATTAGAGATACGCAGTATTTT.

The CDR3 is CATGRRSYNEQFF. The CDR3 coding sequence is TGTGCCACCGGGAGGAGGTCCTACAATGAGCAGTTCTTC. The chain recombines TRBV28 with TRBJ2-1, with TRBD2 matching 7 bases. The CDR3 contains 13 residues. V gave up 10 bases and J gave up 1 base; unmatched junction bases: 4. Germline-derived CDR1 and CDR2 are MDHEN and SYDVKM.

The J gene is TRBJ2-7, the V gene TRBV5-1, with 11 bases lining up with TRBD1. This CDR3 spans 16 amino acids. V was clipped by 2 bases and J by 4 bases; unmatched bases: 8. CDR1 and CDR2 from the germline V gene are SGHRS and YFSETQ. CDR3 protein: CASSFHPGTGGYEQYF. The CDR3 DNA reads TGCGCCAGCAGCTTCCATCCGGGGACAGGGGGATACGAGCAGTACTTC.

V and J are TRBV28 and TRBJ1-3; TRBD1 agrees at 7 bases. The V gene end was trimmed by 5 bases and the J gene end by 3 bases; junction bases not matched to a gene: 7. CDR3 size: 15 residues. The germline V gene has CDR1 MDHEN and CDR2 SYDVKM. DNA of the CDR3: TGTGCCAGCAGTCTCGACAGGGTTAATGGAAACACCATATATTTT. Amino acids: CASSLDRVNGNTIYF.

This clone was counted once. The chain joins TRBV4-3 to TRBJ2-5; the D gene is possibly TRBD2 (6 bases). CDR1 is LGHNA, CDR2 YSLEER, per germline. The CDR3 spans 15 residues. V shed 3 bases and J shed 5 bases, with 16 bases lying between them. CDR3 region: CASSHSGGTEETQYF. The CDR3 nucleotides read TGCGCCAGCAGCCACTCGGGCGGGACGGAGGAGACCCAGTACTTC.